The clone carrying this T cell receptor (beta chain) was recorded a few times. The data are from a study of CD8+ T cells in alopecia areata. Treatment reported: oral pan-JAK inhibitor, 5-10 mg twice daily. The sequencing template was cDNA reverse transcribed from extracted RNA. Produced via immunoSEQ multiplex PCR; TCRdb's table is partial and in-frame only. The sample has 70,000 or so clones, about 30% seen once. The CDR3 has 14 amino acids. The V gene end was trimmed by 7 bases and the J gene end by 7 bases; junction bases not matched to a gene: 12. Looked up from germline, CDR1 is SQVTM and CDR2 is ANQGSEA.

This clonotype was obtained from a human donor with alopecia areata. The chain employs TRBV29-1 and TRBJ2-1, with 8 bases matching TRBD2. The sample here was CD8+ T cells sorted from blood, taken at week 4, from a patient treated with tofacitinib. The CDR3: CSAPAGAFHNEQFF. The CDR3, as DNA: TGCAGCGCTCCAGCGGGAGCCTTTCATAATGAGCAGTTCTTC.